This is a list of T cell receptor beta chains from one sample in a study of blood T cell repertoires in COVID-19. TCRdb keeps only in-frame clones here, not all; method: immunoSEQ multiplex PCR. The sample has 85,000 to 90,000 clones; 65% to 80% are singletons. The material sequenced was peripheral blood. These receptors were obtained from a man in his 70s with acute or convalescent COVID-19. CDR3s include the opening cysteine and the closing phenylalanine or tryptophan. The D gene is left open where the match is weak. The size entry is marked missing in some rows and otherwise reads once, few, many or a size class.

J: TRBJ2-2; length: 14; size: -; V: TRBV5-4; D: -; DNA: TGTGCCAGCAGCATAACAGGGTACGGCGGGGAGCTGTTTTTT; CDR3: CASSITGYGGELFF
J: TRBJ2-5; length: 13; size: -; V: TRBV6-1; D: -; DNA: TGTGCCAGCAGCCGGGTCCACCAAGAGACCCAGTACTTC; CDR3: CASSRVHQETQYF
J: TRBJ2-3; length: 13; size: -; V: TRBV5-6; D: -; DNA: TGTGCCAGCAGCTTGGGGGCAGCAGATACGCAGTATTTT; CDR3: CASSLGAADTQYF
J: TRBJ2-3; length: 16; size: -; V: TRBV3-1/TRBV3-2; D: -; DNA: TGTGCCAGCAGCCAAGACAGAACGGGGGGCACAGATACGCAGTATTTT; CDR3: CASSQDRTGGTDTQYF
J: TRBJ1-1; length: 16; size: -; V: TRBV5-6; D: TRBD1; DNA: TGTGCCAGCAGACTACAGGGGGCTCCGATGAACACTGAAGCTTTCTTT; CDR3: CASRLQGAPMNTEAFF
J: TRBJ1-1; length: 13; size: -; V: TRBV11-2; D: -; DNA: TGTGCCAGCAGCCGCCAGGGATACACTGAAGCTTTCTTT; CDR3: CASSRQGYTEAFF
J: TRBJ1-2; length: 15; size: few; V: TRBV5-6; D: -; DNA: TGTGCCAGCTGGACTTACCGGGAGTCCAACTATGGCTACACCTTC; CDR3: CASWTYRESNYGYTF
J: TRBJ1-5; length: 16; size: once; V: TRBV5-1; D: -; DNA: TGCGCCAGCAGCTCCCCGACAGACCCAATGGCTCAGCCCCAGCATTTT; CDR3: CASSSPTDPMAQPQHF
J: TRBJ2-3; length: 14; size: few; V: TRBV6-1; D: TRBD2; DNA: TGTGCCAGCAGTGATAGCGGGGGCACAGATACGCAGTATTTT; CDR3: CASSDSGGTDTQYF
J: TRBJ2-1; length: 14; size: -; V: TRBV11-2; D: TRBD2; DNA: TGTGCCAGCAGCTTATCGCGGGGGGACAATGAGCAGTTCTTC; CDR3: CASSLSRGDNEQFF
J: TRBJ1-3; length: 14; size: -; V: TRBV24-1; D: -; DNA: TGTGCCACCAGTGAGTCGGGAGCGGGAAACACCATATATTTT; CDR3: CATSESGAGNTIYF
J: TRBJ1-1; length: 16; size: -; V: TRBV4-1; D: -; DNA: TGCGCCAGCAGCCAAGATCGGGGGGGCCTTCTCACACAAGCTTTCTTT; CDR3: CASSQDRGGLLTQAFF
J: TRBJ2-1; length: 16; size: once; V: TRBV7-6; D: TRBD2; DNA: TGTGCCAGCGGAGTTAGCGGGGGTCGCTCCTACAATGAGCAGTTCTTC; CDR3: CASGVSGGRSYNEQFF
J: TRBJ2-5; length: 13; size: -; V: TRBV12-3/TRBV12-4; D: -; DNA: TGTGCCAGCAGTTTAGGAGGCCCAGAGACCCAGTACTTC; CDR3: CASSLGGPETQYF
J: TRBJ1-1; length: 13; size: -; V: TRBV12-3/TRBV12-4; D: -; DNA: TGTGCCAGCAGTTTTACAGGAAACACTGAAGCTTTCTTT; CDR3: CASSFTGNTEAFF
J: TRBJ2-1; length: 13; size: -; V: TRBV18; D: -; DNA: TGTGCCAGCTCCAAAAGCGCATGGGATGAGCAGTTCTTC; CDR3: CASSKSAWDEQFF
J: TRBJ2-4; length: 17; size: -; V: TRBV4-1; D: TRBD1; DNA: TGCGCCAGCAGCCAGACCGGGACAGGGTTGTCCAAAAACATTCAGTACTTC; CDR3: CASSQTGTGLSKNIQYF
J: TRBJ1-5; length: 13; size: once; V: TRBV18; D: -; DNA: TGTGCCAGCTCAGACAGGATCGATCAGCCCCAGCATTTT; CDR3: CASSDRIDQPQHF
J: TRBJ2-1; length: 16; size: -; V: TRBV6-1; D: TRBD2; DNA: TGTGCCAGCAGTGCACTCTCGCGGGGGGGCCAAGATGAGCAGTTCTTC; CDR3: CASSALSRGGQDEQFF
J: TRBJ1-4; length: 13; size: -; V: TRBV30; D: TRBD1; DNA: TGTGCCTGGGCCGACAGGGGTAATGAAAAACTGTTTTTT; CDR3: CAWADRGNEKLFF
J: TRBJ2-7; length: 14; size: -; V: TRBV13; D: -; DNA: TGTGCCAGCAGCCCCTTGGCAGGGGATCACGAGCAGTACTTC; CDR3: CASSPLAGDHEQYF
J: TRBJ1-2; length: 15; size: once; V: TRBV5-5; D: -; DNA: TGTGCCAGCAGCTTGGCCGTAGGGGTTAACTATGGCTACACCTTC; CDR3: CASSLAVGVNYGYTF
J: TRBJ2-1; length: 11; size: -; V: TRBV5-6; D: -; DNA: TGTGCCAGCAGCTTGGACAGGGAGCAGTTCTTC; CDR3: CASSLDREQFF
J: TRBJ2-3; length: 16; size: -; V: TRBV5-6; D: TRBD2; DNA: TGTGCCAGCAGCTTACGGACTAGCGGGGTAACAGATACGCAGTATTTT; CDR3: CASSLRTSGVTDTQYF
J: TRBJ1-1; length: 13; size: once; V: TRBV6-5; D: -; DNA: TGTGCCAGCAGTTACGGGGGCGGCACTGAAGCTTTCTTT; CDR3: CASSYGGGTEAFF
J: TRBJ1-2; length: 16; size: -; V: TRBV19; D: TRBD1; DNA: TGTGCCAGTAGTATAGGACACAGGGGTATTGACTATGGCTACACCTTC; CDR3: CASSIGHRGIDYGYTF
J: TRBJ1-5; length: 12; size: -; V: TRBV7-8; D: -; DNA: TGTGCCAGCAGCCCCAGCGGACAGCCCCAGCATTTT; CDR3: CASSPSGQPQHF
J: TRBJ1-5; length: 15; size: -; V: TRBV6-1; D: TRBD1; DNA: TGTGCCAGCAGTGAACGGCCAGGGGGCGGGCAGCCCCAGCATTTT; CDR3: CASSERPGGGQPQHF
J: TRBJ2-2; length: 21; size: -; V: TRBV7-9; D: -; DNA: TGTGCCAGCAGCACCCCAGGACAGGGGGTAGCGGGGGGCCTGGACACCGGGGAGCTGTTTTTT; CDR3: CASSTPGQGVAGGLDTGELFF
J: TRBJ2-2; length: 16; size: -; V: TRBV11-3; D: TRBD1; DNA: TGTGCCAGCAGCTCTCCCAGGGGGCGCGGGACCGGGGAGCTGTTTTTT; CDR3: CASSSPRGRGTGELFF
J: TRBJ2-1; length: 16; size: -; V: TRBV4-1; D: -; DNA: TGCGCCAGCAGCCAAAGCGGGACAGGCGTCCACAATGAGCAGTTCTTC; CDR3: CASSQSGTGVHNEQFF
J: TRBJ2-1; length: 17; size: -; V: TRBV24-1; D: TRBD2; DNA: TGTGCCACCAGTGATCGAATAGCGGGGGGGGCCTACAATGAGCAGTTCTTC; CDR3: CATSDRIAGGAYNEQFF
J: TRBJ2-1; length: 15; size: -; V: TRBV5-1; D: -; DNA: TGCGCCAGCAGCTTGGGCCAGAACTCCTACAATGAGCAGTTCTTC; CDR3: CASSLGQNSYNEQFF
J: TRBJ2-5; length: 14; size: -; V: TRBV5-4; D: TRBD1; DNA: TGTGCCAGCAGCACCTTGGACAGGGGAGAGACCCAGTACTTC; CDR3: CASSTLDRGETQYF
J: TRBJ1-6; length: 15; size: -; V: TRBV5-6; D: TRBD1; DNA: TGTGCCAGCAGCTTGGGGGGACAGGGAATTTCACCCCTCCACTTT; CDR3: CASSLGGQGISPLHF
J: TRBJ1-6; length: 14; size: -; V: TRBV5-5; D: -; DNA: TGTGCCAGCAGCTTGGATCAGGGTAATTCACCCCTCCACTTT; CDR3: CASSLDQGNSPLHF
J: TRBJ2-2; length: 14; size: once; V: TRBV9; D: -; DNA: TGTGCCAGCAGCGTAGGACTTTCGGACGGGGAGCTGTTTTTT; CDR3: CASSVGLSDGELFF
J: TRBJ2-2; length: 18; size: -; V: TRBV5-4; D: TRBD2; DNA: TGTGCCAGCCGCTTGACTAGCGGGGGAGGTGTAAACACCGGGGAGCTGTTTTTT; CDR3: CASRLTSGGGVNTGELFF
J: TRBJ1-5; length: 14; size: -; V: TRBV3-1/TRBV3-2; D: -; DNA: TGTGCCAGCAGCCAAGACAGGTTTAATCAGCCCCAGCATTTT; CDR3: CASSQDRFNQPQHF
J: TRBJ1-1; length: 16; size: -; V: TRBV5-1; D: TRBD1; DNA: TGCGCCAGCAGCTTGTTCAGCAACAGGGGAAGGACTGAAGCTTTCTTT; CDR3: CASSLFSNRGRTEAFF
J: TRBJ2-2; length: 14; size: -; V: TRBV11-2; D: -; DNA: TGTGCCAGCAGCTTTCAGGGAAACACCGGGGAGCTGTTTTTT; CDR3: CASSFQGNTGELFF